This entry concerns a single TCR beta chain. This clonotype was observed once. The antigen it recognizes is unknown. Qualities for individual bases were not recorded, and no much larger clone is one base off. One read gives only weak evidence. Library prep was done by 5' RACE. Sequencing instrument: NextSeq 500. In the TCR library protocol, a unique molecular identifier was attached to each TCR cDNA molecule so that PCR and sequencing errors could be corrected. As for the authors' bioinformatics: Decombinator tools were used for TCR identification, UMI-based error correction and CDR3 extraction. TCRs above a frequency of 2 per 1,000, corresponding to the top 1% of the tumor frequency distribution, were defined as expanded. Renyi diversity was calculated using the R vegan package after each repertoire was subsampled 100 times to 5,000 TCRs. To build CDR3 similarity networks, amino acid triplet string-kernel similarity was used, and CDR3s were connected when their pairwise similarity was above 0.82. TCRdb applied fastp at Q25 and MiXCR to the public reads, then kept only in-frame beta chains. Each CDR3 protein appears once, grouped with its most common genes and DNA. TCRdb's processing, not the authors' own work, is the source of the V and J calls. In all, the sample holds about 120,000 distinct CDR3 sequences, and 9.5% to 15% of those were seen once. Roughly 15% of the sample is taken by the ten largest.

Taken with the paper, the label for time point translates to: blood at routine non-recurrence follow-up after resection. Whole RNA extracted from tumor and nontumor lung tissue, or from cryopreserved PBMC samples, was used for TCR sequencing without cell sorting. A patient was chosen for TCR sequencing only when enough RNA was available from at least two tumor regions. The source of the sample is a study of spatial heterogeneity in lung cancer (dated by TCRdb to between 2018 and 2021). About the full investigation: Donors were 72 patients with early-stage, untreated non-small cell lung cancer from the lung TRACERx cohort. Follow-up PBMC samples were sequenced whenever the samples were available, and the median time to follow-up was about 25 months after resection. More beta-chain than alpha-chain transcripts were consistently detected, likely reflecting higher beta-chain transcript abundance. In the raw uncorrected reads, each unique combination of TCR and UMI appeared more than ten times on average. In non-small cell lung cancer, the study made a quantitative comparison of TCR alpha and beta repertoires among multiple tumor regions, matched nontumor lung and blood. TCR repertoire features were related to nonsynonymous mutation counts determined by whole-exome sequencing of tumor tissue. At surgery, both alpha and beta chains were TCR-sequenced in around 240 tumor regions, roughly 64 matched nontumor lung samples and around 50 PBMC samples.

Beyond this particular receptor, the publication reports: Comparisons of baseline and follow-up blood repertoires included only approximately 13 patients. Confirming at a functional level the hypothesis that regional TCRs recognize regional mutations was considered to require additional single-cell paired TCR alpha and beta sequencing. Ubiquitous expanded tumor TCRs were detected in blood more often at tumor resection than at routine follow-up.

The germline V gene encodes CDR1 LNHDA and CDR2 SQIVND (reference sequence). There are 15 amino acids in the CDR3, from cysteine to phenylalanine inclusive. Just the 45-base CDR3 DNA is kept, in frame starting at base 1. V is clipped by 7 bases and J by 4 bases, and the sequence between their germline boundaries is 18 bases long. The TCR originated in a male donor with early-stage non-small cell lung cancer. Sequenced here: PBMCs, sampled at follow-up. The receptor chain draws on TRBV19 and TRBJ2-3; the D gene is tentatively TRBD1 or TRBD2, each matching 6 bases. The DNA sequence reads TGTGCCAGTACCCCGGGTTGGGGGGCCGCAGATACGCAGTATTTT. Translated, it gives CASTPGWGAADTQYF.